The source of this T cell receptor (beta chain) is a study of shared clonotypes between healthy human individuals. Assay: immunoSEQ multiplex PCR; the TCRdb copy retains only in-frame clones and omits some. Of some 1,900,000 clones listed, about 95% are singletons. Terminally differentiated effector memory CD45RA+ cells were excluded from the naive CD8 cells, which were CD45RO-negative and positively selected for CCR7. CDR1 is MNHNS and CDR2 is SASEGT in the germline V gene. This CDR3 is built from 17 residues. V lost 2 bases to trimming and J lost 4 bases, with 20 bases between them. The TCR was taken from a man aged 18-30 years in good health. V is TRBV6-1 and J is TRBJ1-1; unclear D gene. The specimen was naive CD8+ T cells sorted from blood. Here the CDR3 reads CASSENPGPLLVTEAFF. CDR3 coding DNA: TGTGCCAGCAGTGAAAACCCTGGACCCCTCCTTGTCACTGAAGCTTTCTTT.